Listed below are T cell receptor beta chains from one sample, sequenced in a study of T cells in Graves' hyperthyroidism and ophthalmopathy. TCRdb re-called the multiplex PCR reads through MiXCR, storing one row per CDR3 protein. The data contain hundreds of thousands of distinct CDR3 sequences, approximately 42% of them singletons. The material sequenced was peripheral blood or thyroid tissue (not recorded which). These receptors were collected from an adult man with Graves' disease, either hyperthyroidism or ophthalmopathy (not recorded which). CDR3s leave out the opening cysteine and the closing phenylalanine or tryptophan. Where a row states a size, it is once, few, many or the class of an expanded clone; other rows omit it.

j_call v_call clone_size cdr3_aa
TRBJ2-5 TRBV28 . ASRLTSGAETQY
TRBJ1-4 TRBV25-1 . ASSAPAPEKLF
TRBJ1-6 TRBV6-1 . ASSPPKRTYNSPLH
TRBJ1-6 TRBV12-3/TRBV12-4 . ASSSPIHSPLH
TRBJ2-7 TRBV12-3/TRBV12-4 . ASSPQTGPSSYEQY
TRBJ2-2 TRBV24-1 many ATSDPRQGRRAGELF
TRBJ1-4 TRBV7-2 . ASSFAGGKLF
TRBJ2-5 TRBV7-9 once ASSLRQGRTEETQY
TRBJ1-1 TRBV9 . ASSVTVMNTEAF
TRBJ1-2 TRBV20-1 few SPGLDSGYGYT
TRBJ2-5 TRBV9 once ASSVAGGGLSETQY
TRBJ1-1 TRBV20-1 . SAKETGPRTEAF
TRBJ1-2 TRBV14 few ASSADRGSYGYT
TRBJ2-7 TRBV7-9 many ASSLALGDFYEQY
TRBJ2-7 TRBV10-2 many ASSAIYEQY